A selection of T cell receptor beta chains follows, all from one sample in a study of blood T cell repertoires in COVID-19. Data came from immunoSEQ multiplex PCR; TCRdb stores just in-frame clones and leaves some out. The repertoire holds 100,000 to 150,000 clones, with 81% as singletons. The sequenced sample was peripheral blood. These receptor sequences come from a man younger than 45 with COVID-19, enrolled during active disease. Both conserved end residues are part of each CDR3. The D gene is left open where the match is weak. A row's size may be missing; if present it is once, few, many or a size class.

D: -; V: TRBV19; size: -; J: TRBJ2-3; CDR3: CASTQDFLLGTDTQYF; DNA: TGTGCCAGTACCCAGGACTTCCTTTTAGGCACAGATACGCAGTATTTT
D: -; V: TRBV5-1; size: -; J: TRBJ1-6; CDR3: CASSLEFGAVRSPLHF; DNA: TGCGCCAGCAGCTTGGAATTTGGGGCTGTGAGATCACCCCTCCACTTT
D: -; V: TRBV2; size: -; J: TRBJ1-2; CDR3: CASSELGGELNYGYTF; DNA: TGTGCCAGCAGTGAACTGGGCGGGGAGCTTAACTATGGCTACACCTTC
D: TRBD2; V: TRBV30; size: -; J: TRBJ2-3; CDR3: CAWMGLALSTDTQYF; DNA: TGTGCCTGGATGGGACTAGCACTTAGCACAGATACGCAGTATTTT
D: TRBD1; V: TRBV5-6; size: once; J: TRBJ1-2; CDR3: CASSLVSVGQGYGYTF; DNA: TGTGCCAGCAGCTTGGTTAGCGTCGGACAGGGCTATGGCTACACCTTC
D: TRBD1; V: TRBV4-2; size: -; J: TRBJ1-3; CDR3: CASSQNTGEGNTIYF; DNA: TGTGCCAGCAGCCAAAATACAGGGGAAGGAAACACCATATATTTT
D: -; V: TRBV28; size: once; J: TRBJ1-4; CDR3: CASTSGASNEKLFF; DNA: TGTGCCAGCACCAGTGGGGCATCTAATGAAAAACTGTTTTTT
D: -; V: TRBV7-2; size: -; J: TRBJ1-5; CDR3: CASSLRAEGSNQPQHF; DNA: TGTGCCAGCAGCTTGAGGGCAGAGGGAAGCAATCAGCCCCAGCATTTT
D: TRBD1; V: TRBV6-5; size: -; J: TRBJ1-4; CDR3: CASSRQGYSEKLFF; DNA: TGTGCCAGCAGTCGACAGGGGTACTCTGAAAAACTGTTTTTT
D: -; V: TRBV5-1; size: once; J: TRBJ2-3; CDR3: CASREGGGTDTQYF; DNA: TGCGCCAGCAGGGAGGGAGGTGGCACAGATACGCAGTATTTT
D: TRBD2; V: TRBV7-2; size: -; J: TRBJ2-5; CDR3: CASSFYTSGQETQYF; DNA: TGTGCCAGCAGCTTTTATACTAGCGGCCAAGAGACCCAGTACTTC
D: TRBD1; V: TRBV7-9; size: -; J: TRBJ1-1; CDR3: CASSPGQGGDTEAFF; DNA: TGTGCCAGCAGCCCAGGACAGGGAGGGGACACTGAAGCTTTCTTT
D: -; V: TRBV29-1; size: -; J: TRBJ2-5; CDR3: CSVVLVRLQETQYF; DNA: TGCAGCGTTGTTTTGGTCAGGTTACAAGAGACCCAGTACTTC
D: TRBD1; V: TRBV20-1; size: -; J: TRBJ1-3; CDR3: CSASLGDRAGNTIYF; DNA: TGCAGTGCTAGTCTCGGGGACAGGGCTGGAAACACCATATATTTT
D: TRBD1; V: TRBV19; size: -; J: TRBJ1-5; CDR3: CASTGTGNQPQHF; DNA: TGTGCCAGTACCGGGACAGGGAATCAGCCCCAGCATTTT
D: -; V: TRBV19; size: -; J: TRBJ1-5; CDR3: CASSLQGGHQPQHF; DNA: TGTGCCAGTAGTTTACAGGGTGGGCATCAGCCCCAGCATTTT
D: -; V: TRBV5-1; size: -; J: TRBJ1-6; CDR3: CASSLNGLNSPLHF; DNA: TGCGCCAGCAGCTTGAACGGTTTAAATTCACCCCTCCACTTT
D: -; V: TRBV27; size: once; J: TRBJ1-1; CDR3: CASSPGGLNTEAFF; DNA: TGTGCCAGCAGCCCCGGGGGGCTGAACACTGAAGCTTTCTTT
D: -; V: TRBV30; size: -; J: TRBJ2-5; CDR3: CAWSGGSSWGETQYF; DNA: TGTGCCTGGAGCGGAGGGTCTTCCTGGGGAGAGACCCAGTACTTC
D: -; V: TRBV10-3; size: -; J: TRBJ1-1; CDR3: CAISAVKNTEAFF; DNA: TGTGCCATCAGTGCGGTGAAGAACACTGAAGCTTTCTTT
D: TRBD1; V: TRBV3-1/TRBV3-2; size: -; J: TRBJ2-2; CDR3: CASSPRDRGNTGELFF; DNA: TGTGCCAGCAGCCCCCGGGACAGGGGAAACACCGGGGAGCTGTTTTTT
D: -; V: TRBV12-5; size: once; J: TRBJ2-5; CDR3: CASGLVGTGEETQYF; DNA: TGTGCTAGTGGTTTGGTAGGGACTGGTGAAGAGACCCAGTACTTC
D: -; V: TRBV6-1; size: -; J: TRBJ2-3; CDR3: CASSERRADTQYF; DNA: TGTGCCAGCAGTGAACGACGGGCAGATACGCAGTATTTT
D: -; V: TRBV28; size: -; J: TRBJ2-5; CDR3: CASSFTTGIGETQYF; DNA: TGTGCCAGCAGTTTCACGACGGGGATTGGAGAGACCCAGTACTTC
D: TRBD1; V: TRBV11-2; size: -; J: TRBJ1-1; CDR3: CASSRGQEGRTEAFF; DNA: TGTGCCAGCAGCCGTGGACAGGAAGGACGAACTGAAGCTTTCTTT
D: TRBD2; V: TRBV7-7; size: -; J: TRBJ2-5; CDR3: CASSAELGLKQETQYF; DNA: TGTGCTAGCAGCGCAGAATTGGGACTAAAACAAGAGACCCAGTACTTC
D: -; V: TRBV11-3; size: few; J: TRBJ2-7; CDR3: CASSPYESSYEQYF; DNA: TGTGCCAGCAGCCCCTATGAGAGCTCCTACGAGCAGTACTTC
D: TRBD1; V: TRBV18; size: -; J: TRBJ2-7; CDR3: CASSPGTGDYEQYF; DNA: TGTGCCAGCTCACCCGGGACAGGGGACTACGAGCAGTACTTC
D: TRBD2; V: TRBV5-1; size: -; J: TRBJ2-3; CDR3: CASSLGQREMEGVEDTQYF; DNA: TGCGCCAGCAGCTTGGGCCAGCGGGAAATGGAGGGCGTGGAAGATACGCAGTATTTT
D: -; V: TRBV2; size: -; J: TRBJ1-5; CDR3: CASSPTGNQPQHF; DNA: TGTGCCAGCAGTCCAACAGGGAATCAGCCCCAGCATTTT
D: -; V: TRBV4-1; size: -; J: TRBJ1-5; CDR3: CASSQGGWNVANQPQHF; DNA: TGCGCCAGCAGCCAAGGCGGTTGGAACGTGGCGAATCAGCCCCAGCATTTT
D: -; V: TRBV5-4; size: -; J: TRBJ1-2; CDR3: CASSLAEQWGYTF; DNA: TGTGCCAGCAGCTTGGCCGAACAGTGGGGCTACACCTTC
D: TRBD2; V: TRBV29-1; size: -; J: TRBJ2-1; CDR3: CSVEDLLSGRSSYNEQFF; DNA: TGCAGCGTTGAAGACTTACTAAGCGGGAGGAGCTCCTACAATGAGCAGTTCTTC
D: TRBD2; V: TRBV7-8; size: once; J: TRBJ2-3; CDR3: CASSFGTSGRGDTQYF; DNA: TGTGCCAGCAGCTTCGGGACTAGCGGGAGAGGAGATACGCAGTATTTT
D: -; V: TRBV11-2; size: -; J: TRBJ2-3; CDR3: CASSLTRSTDTQYF; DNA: TGTGCCAGCAGCTTAACGCGGAGCACAGATACGCAGTATTTT
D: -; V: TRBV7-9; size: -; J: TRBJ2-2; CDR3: CASSEGDTGELFF; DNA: TGTGCCAGCAGCGAGGGGGATACCGGGGAGCTGTTTTTT
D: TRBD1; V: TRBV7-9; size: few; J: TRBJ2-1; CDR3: CASSSDRARSYNEQFF; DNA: TGTGCCAGCAGCTCGGACAGGGCCCGGTCCTACAATGAGCAGTTCTTC
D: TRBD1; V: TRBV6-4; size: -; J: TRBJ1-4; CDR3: CASSVEGTGTEKLFF; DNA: TGTGCCAGCAGTGTGGAGGGGACAGGGACCGAAAAACTGTTTTTT
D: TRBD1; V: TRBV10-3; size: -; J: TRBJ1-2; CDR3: CAISEQGIATLDGYTF; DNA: TGTGCCATCAGTGAACAGGGGATTGCAACGTTGGATGGCTACACCTTC
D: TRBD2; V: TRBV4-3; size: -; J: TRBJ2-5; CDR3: CASSRGLAGKETQYF; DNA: TGCGCCAGCAGCCGGGGACTAGCGGGGAAAGAGACCCAGTACTTC
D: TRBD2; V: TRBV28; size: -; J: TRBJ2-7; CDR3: CASKQLAGFAEQYF; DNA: TGTGCCAGCAAACAATTAGCGGGATTTGCCGAGCAGTACTTC
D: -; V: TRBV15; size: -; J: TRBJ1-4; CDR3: CATSRGYEKLFF; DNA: TGTGCCACCTCCAGGGGTTACGAAAAACTGTTTTTT
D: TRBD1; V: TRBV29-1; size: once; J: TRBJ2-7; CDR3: CSVGGDRFSYEQYF; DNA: TGCAGCGTTGGGGGGGACAGGTTCTCCTACGAGCAGTACTTC
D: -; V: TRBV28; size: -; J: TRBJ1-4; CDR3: CASSLRGEKLFF; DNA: TGTGCCAGCAGTTTAAGGGGAGAAAAACTGTTTTTT
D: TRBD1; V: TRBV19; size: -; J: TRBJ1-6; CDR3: CASRGTGANSPLHF; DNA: TGTGCCAGTAGGGGGACAGGGGCGAATTCACCCCTCCACTTT
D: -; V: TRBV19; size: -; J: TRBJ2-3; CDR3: CASSIDLWGARTVF; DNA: TGTGCCAGTAGTATAGATCTATGGGGAGCCAGGACGGTGTTT
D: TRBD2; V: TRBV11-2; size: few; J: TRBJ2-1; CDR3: CASSLGEAGLYNEQFF; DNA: TGTGCCAGCAGCTTAGGAGAAGCGGGGTTATACAATGAGCAGTTCTTC
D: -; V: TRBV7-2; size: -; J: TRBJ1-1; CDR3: CASSFGVKTNTEAFF; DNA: TGTGCCAGCAGCTTCGGGGTAAAAACGAACACTGAAGCTTTCTTT
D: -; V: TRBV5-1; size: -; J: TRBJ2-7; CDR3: CASSLAEGFGHYEQYF; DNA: TGCGCCAGCAGCTTGGCGGAGGGGTTCGGTCACTACGAGCAGTACTTC
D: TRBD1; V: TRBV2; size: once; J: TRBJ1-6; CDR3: CASSERPDRAGGSPLHF; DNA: TGTGCCAGCAGTGAAAGACCGGACAGGGCAGGGGGTTCACCCCTCCACTTT
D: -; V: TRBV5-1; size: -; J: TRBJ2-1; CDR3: CASKGEVEQFF; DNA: TGCGCCAGCAAAGGGGAGGTTGAGCAGTTCTTC
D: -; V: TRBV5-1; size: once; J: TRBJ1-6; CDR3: CASSYGADNSPLHF; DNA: TGCGCCAGCAGTTATGGGGCTGATAATTCACCCCTCCACTTT
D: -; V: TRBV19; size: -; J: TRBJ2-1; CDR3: CASSMDSGANEQFF; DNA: TGTGCCAGTAGTATGGACAGTGGAGCCAATGAGCAGTTCTTC
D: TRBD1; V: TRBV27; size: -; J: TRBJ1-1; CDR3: CASIRTGRRDTEAFF; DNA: TGTGCCAGCATTCGGACAGGGCGACGGGACACTGAAGCTTTCTTT